This T cell receptor beta chain was obtained from a study of cytomegalovirus exposure and HLA in healthy donors. This PCR relied on a set of 60 Vbeta primers and 13 Jbeta primers. The table came from immunoSEQ multiplex PCR; TCRdb's copy has only in-frame clones and leaves some out. The table records roughly 200,000 clones, about three quarters of them present only once. Germline lookup yields CDR1 MDHEN and CDR2 SYDVKM. V shed 8 bases and J shed 2 bases, with 13 bases lying between them. The CDR3 is made up of 13 amino acids. The sequence derives from a woman aged 55-69 years in good health and CMV-seropositive. The genes are TRBV28 and TRBJ2-7; weak D call: TRBD2 (6 bases). Sequenced input: PBMCs. The CDR3 protein is CASGQGLPYEQYF. CDR3 nucleotide sequence: TGTGCCAGCGGCCAGGGACTCCCCTACGAGCAGTACTTC.